The T cell receptor (beta chain) under discussion was sequenced for a study of Ad26.COV2.S vaccination and SARS-CoV-2 variants. V was cut by 5 bases and J by 5 bases, with 9 bases left in between. Germline CDR1 SGHTA, CDR2 FQGTGA. This CDR3 contains 12 residues. Regarding treatment: around 19 received Ad26.COV2.S at low or high dose, single or two shots; 5 received placebo; per-sample allocation not given. Vaccine and placebo recipients were sampled on day 63 after the first injection. This clone was observed a handful of times. This table comes from immunoSEQ multiplex PCR, and its TCRdb copy is limited to in-frame clones, with some not included. The table records about 250,000 clones, roughly 86% of them present only once.

This sequence was found in a person between 18 and 65 years old who received the Ad26.COV2.S COVID-19 vaccine or a placebo. The chain links TRBV7-3 to TRBJ1-1; perhaps TRBD1 as D (5 bases). The sequenced sample was peripheral blood, obtained in a trial of Ad26.COV2.S vaccine versus placebo. The CDR3 spells CASSPRDTEAFF. In DNA, the CDR3 is TGTGCCAGCAGCCCCAGGGATACTGAAGCTTTCTTT. Supplemented by reference TRBV7-3 and TRBJ1-1, the full variable domain reads GAGVSQTPSNKVTEKGKYVELRCDPISGHTALYWYRQSLGQGPEFLIYFQGTGAADDSGLPNDRFFAVRPEGSVSTLKIQRTERGDSAVYLCASSPRDTEAFFGQGTRLTVV.